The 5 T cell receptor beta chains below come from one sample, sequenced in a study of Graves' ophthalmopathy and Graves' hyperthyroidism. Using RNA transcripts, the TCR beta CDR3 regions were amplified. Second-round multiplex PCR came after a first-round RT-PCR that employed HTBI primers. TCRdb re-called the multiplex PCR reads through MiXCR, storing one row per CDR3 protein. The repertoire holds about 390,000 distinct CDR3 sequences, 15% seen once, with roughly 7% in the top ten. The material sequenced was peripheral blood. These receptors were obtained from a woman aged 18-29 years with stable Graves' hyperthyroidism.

CDR3 amino acids: CASSQSGTVGNSPLHF. DNA of the CDR3: TGTGCCAGCAGCCAGTCAGGGACAGTTGGAAATTCACCCCTCCACTTT. The V gene is TRBV7-9, the J gene TRBJ1-6, with 7 bases aligning to TRBD1. After removal of 5 bases from V and 7 bases from J, the junction contained 11 bases not matched to a gene. The CDR3 has 16 residues. Germline CDR1 reads SEHNR; CDR2 reads FQNEAQ (reference sequence).

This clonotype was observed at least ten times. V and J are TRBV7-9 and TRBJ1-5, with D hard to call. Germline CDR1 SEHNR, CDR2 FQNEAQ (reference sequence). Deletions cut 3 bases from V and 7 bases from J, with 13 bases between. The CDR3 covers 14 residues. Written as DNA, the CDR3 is TGTGCCAGCAGCTTTCCGGGAGGAGGACAGCCCCAGCATTTT. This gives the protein CASSFPGGGQPQHF.

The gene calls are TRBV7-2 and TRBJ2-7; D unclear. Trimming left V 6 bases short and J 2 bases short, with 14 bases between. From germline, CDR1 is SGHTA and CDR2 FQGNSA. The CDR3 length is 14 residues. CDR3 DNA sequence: TGTGCCAGCAGTCCTCGGACGAGTCCCTACGAGCAGTACTTC. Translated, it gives CASSPRTSPYEQYF.

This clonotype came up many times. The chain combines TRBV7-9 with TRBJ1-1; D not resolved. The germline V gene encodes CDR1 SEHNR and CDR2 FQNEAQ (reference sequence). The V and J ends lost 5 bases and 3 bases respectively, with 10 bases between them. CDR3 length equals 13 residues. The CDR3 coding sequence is TGTGCCAGCAGCCGCTGGCAGGACACTGAAGCTTTCTTT. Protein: CASSRWQDTEAFF.

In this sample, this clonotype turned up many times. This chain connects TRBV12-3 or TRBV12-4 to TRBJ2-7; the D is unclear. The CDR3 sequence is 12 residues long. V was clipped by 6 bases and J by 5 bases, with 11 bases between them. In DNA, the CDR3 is TGTGCCAGCAGACCGGAATCCGACGAGCAGTACTTC. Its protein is CASRPESDEQYF.